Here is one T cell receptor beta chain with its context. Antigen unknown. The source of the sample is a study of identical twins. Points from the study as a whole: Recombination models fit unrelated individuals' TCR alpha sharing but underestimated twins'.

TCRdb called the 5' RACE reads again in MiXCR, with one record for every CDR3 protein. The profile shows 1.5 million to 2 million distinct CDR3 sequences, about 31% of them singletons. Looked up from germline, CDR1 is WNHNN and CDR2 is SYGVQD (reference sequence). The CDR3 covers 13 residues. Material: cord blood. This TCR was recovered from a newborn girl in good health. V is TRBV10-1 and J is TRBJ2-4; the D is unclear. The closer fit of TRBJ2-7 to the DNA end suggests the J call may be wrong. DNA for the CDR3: TGCGCCAGCAGTTCTGGACCGTTCTACGAGCAGTACTTC. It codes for CASSSGPFYEQYF.